This T cell receptor (beta chain) was identified in a study of shared clonotypes between healthy human individuals. In the authors' workflow: For the immunoSEQ data, sequences were junction-only without quality scores, so filtering differed. Produced via immunoSEQ multiplex PCR; TCRdb's table is partial and in-frame only. The V and J calls and the clone size are those of that table, but D and trimming were determined from the DNA. Found here are 950,000 to 1,300,000 clones, roughly 75% of them singletons; the top ten hold approximately 1.5%. The V gene lost 5 bases and the J gene lost 8 bases, with 15 bases spanning the gap. Per the germline V gene, CDR1 is SEHNR and CDR2 is FQNEAQ (reference sequence). The CDR3 is 13 amino acids.

The receptor comes from a man aged 18 to 29 in good health. The gene calls are TRBV7-9 and TRBJ1-2; the D gene is possibly TRBD1 (5 bases). Material for sequencing was memory CD4+ T cells sorted from blood. As for subset: CD45RA-negative fraction. This chain's CDR3 is CASSDQGPEGYTF. For the CDR3, the DNA is TGTGCCAGCAGCGATCAGGGACCAGAAGGCTACACCTTC. Based on the CDR3 plus reference TRBV7-9 and TRBJ1-2, the full variable domain is DTGVSQNPRHKITKRGQNVTFRCDPISEHNRLYWYRQTLGQGPEFLTYFQNEAQLEKSRLLSDRFSAERPKGSFSTLEIQRTEQGDSAMYLCASSDQGPEGYTFGSGTRLTVV.